These T cell receptor beta chains were read from a single sample in a study of T cells in localized non-small cell lung cancer. Method: immunoSEQ multiplex PCR; TCRdb's copy keeps in-frame clones and lacks some. The table has 100,000 to 150,000 clones, approximately 88% seen once; the top ten hold around 1.7%. Sequencing used peripheral blood, obtained before any cancer treatment. These receptors originate from a female donor aged 60 or older with stage I lung adenocarcinoma. Each CDR3 is given with its conserved first and last residue. A D gene is named only where the DNA matches it firmly. A row's size may be missing; if present it is once, few, many or a size class.

TRBJ2-3,.,TRBD2,TRBV19,CASSVTGTSVVTQYF,TGTGCCAGTAGTGTGACCGGGACTAGCGTTGTTACGCAGTATTTT
TRBJ1-2,.,TRBD1,TRBV28,CASTGGAVYGYTF,TGTGCCAGTACAGGGGGCGCAGTCTATGGCTACACCTTC
TRBJ2-7,.,.,TRBV27,CASSPLATYEQYF,TGTGCCAGCAGTCCCCTAGCGACCTACGAGCAGTACTTC
TRBJ2-5,.,.,TRBV27,CASSLGVFETQYF,TGTGCCAGCAGTTTAGGGGTTTTTGAGACCCAGTACTTC
TRBJ2-5,.,TRBD2,TRBV5-1,CASSKWTSRETQYF,TGCGCCAGCAGCAAATGGACTAGTAGGGAGACCCAGTACTTC
TRBJ2-2,.,TRBD1,TRBV10-1,CASEPGQGAPGELFF,TGCGCCAGCGAACCGGGACAGGGGGCGCCCGGGGAGCTGTTTTTT
TRBJ2-7,.,.,TRBV2,CASKAGIREQYF,TGTGCCAGCAAAGCAGGGATTCGCGAGCAGTACTTC
TRBJ2-5,.,.,TRBV6-6,CASMPGRGETQYF,TGTGCCAGCATGCCGGGTCGAGGAGAGACCCAGTACTTC
TRBJ1-2,.,TRBD1,TRBV25-1,CASSGIGTGGAPNYGYTF,TGTGCCAGCAGTGGGATTGGGACAGGGGGCGCGCCTAACTATGGCTACACCTTC
TRBJ1-2,.,TRBD1,TRBV30,CAWRTTGGHGYTF,TGTGCCTGGAGGACGACAGGGGGGCATGGCTACACCTTC
TRBJ2-7,.,TRBD1,TRBV7-9,CASSSGTGPHEQYF,TGTGCCAGCAGCTCCGGGACAGGACCCCACGAGCAGTACTTC
TRBJ2-5,.,.,TRBV12-2,CASRTKPVWDSPVETQYF,TGTGCAAGTCGCACCAAACCTGTGTGGGATTCCCCGGTGGAGACCCAGTACTTC
TRBJ2-7,.,TRBD2,TRBV19,CASTDRALAGVVHEQYF,TGTGCCAGTACCGACCGGGCCCTAGCGGGGGTCGTCCACGAGCAGTACTTC
TRBJ2-1,.,.,TRBV11-3,CASSPQGPTMSNEQFF,TGTGCCAGCAGCCCACAAGGCCCTACAATGAGCAATGAGCAGTTCTTC
TRBJ1-1,.,.,TRBV5-1,CASSWDPGPAEAFF,TGCGCCAGCAGCTGGGACCCCGGGCCCGCTGAAGCTTTCTTT
TRBJ2-7,.,.,TRBV18,CASSRTDSYEQYF,TGTGCCAGCTCACGGACGGACAGTTACGAGCAGTACTTC
TRBJ2-1,once,.,TRBV5-1,CASSSTSDDNEQFF,TGCGCCAGCAGCTCCACCTCCGACGACAATGAGCAGTTCTTC
TRBJ2-7,.,.,TRBV7-8,CASSLARRGEQYF,TGTGCCAGCAGCTTAGCTCGTAGGGGCGAGCAGTACTTC
TRBJ1-1,.,.,TRBV27,CASSGYKTGEAFF,TGTGCCAGCAGTGGATACAAGACAGGTGAAGCTTTCTTT
TRBJ2-1,.,.,TRBV5-1,CASGGARGDNEQFF,TGCGCCAGTGGGGGAGCCCGGGGCGACAATGAGCAGTTCTTC
TRBJ2-7,.,TRBD2,TRBV4-1,CASSQPPVPGGRNSYEQYF,TGCGCCAGCAGCCAACCCCCGGTACCGGGGGGGAGAAACTCCTACGAGCAGTACTTC
TRBJ1-1,.,.,TRBV27,CASSSLATEAFF,TGTGCCAGCAGCTCCCTGGCCACTGAAGCTTTCTTT
TRBJ2-7,.,.,TRBV7-2,CASSLVQGINEQYF,TGTGCCAGCAGCTTAGTACAGGGTATCAACGAGCAGTACTTC
TRBJ2-6,.,TRBD2,TRBV5-1,CASSRNSGTSTSGANVLTF,TGCGCCAGCAGCCGAAACTCCGGGACTAGCACGTCTGGGGCCAACGTCCTGACTTTC